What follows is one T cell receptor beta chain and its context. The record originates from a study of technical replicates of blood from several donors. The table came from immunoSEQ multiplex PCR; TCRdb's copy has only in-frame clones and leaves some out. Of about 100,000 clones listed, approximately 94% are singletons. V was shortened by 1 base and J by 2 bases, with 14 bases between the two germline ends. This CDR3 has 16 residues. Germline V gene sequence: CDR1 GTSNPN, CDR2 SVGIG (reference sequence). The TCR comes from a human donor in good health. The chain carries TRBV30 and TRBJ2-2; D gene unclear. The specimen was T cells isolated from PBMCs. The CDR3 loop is CAWSESQKLNTGELFF. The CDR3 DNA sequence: TGTGCCTGGAGTGAGTCACAGAAACTTAACACCGGGGAGCTGTTTTTT.